Listed here are 14 T cell receptor beta chains from one sample, sequenced in a study of T-cell reconstitution after alpha-beta-depleted transplantation in children. Preparing the TCRbeta library involved the use of unique molecular identifiers. TCRdb analysed the PCR reads with MiXCR anew, one entry per CDR3 protein. The sample contains roughly 790,000 distinct CDR3 sequences, about 16% of which appear only once. The sequences come from PBMCs, mostly from graft donor cells, collected 360 days after TCRalphabeta/CD19-depleted stem cell transplant. These receptors were collected from a male patient younger than 18 who had a stem cell transplant for acute lymphoblastic leukemia, so the T cells may come from the graft donor.

In this sample, this clonotype turned up a few times. The rearrangement links TRBV7-9 to TRBJ1-6; D is ambiguous. The CDR3 is made up of 15 amino acids. V was cut by 5 bases and J by 8 bases, with 16 bases left in between. From germline, CDR1 is SEHNR and CDR2 FQNEAQ (reference sequence). The CDR3 protein is CASSPRSFEYSPLHF. CDR3 in DNA: TGTGCCAGCAGCCCCCGCAGTTTTGAGTATTCACCCCTCCACTTT.

This clonotype was detected ten times or more. The chain employs TRBV18 and TRBJ2-5, with D hard to call. V dropped 3 bases and J dropped 2 bases, with 10 bases sitting between them. CDR1 and CDR2 from the germline V gene are KGHSH and LQKENI. The CDR3 is 14 residues long. The DNA for the CDR3 is TGTGCCAGCTCACCGCGGTTACTGCAAGAGACCCAGTACTTC. This codes for CASSPRLLQETQYF. The complete variable domain, with remaining parts taken from reference TRBV18 and TRBJ2-5, reads NAGVMQNPRHLVRRRGQEARLRCSPMKGHSHVYWYRQLPEEGLKFMVYLQKENIIDESGMPKERFSAEFPKEGPSILRIQQVVRGDSAAYFCASSPRLLQETQYFGPGTRLLVL.

In its sample, this clonotype was seen a few times. The CDR3 spells CATSRDPPWLAGEETQYF. In DNA form, the CDR3 reads TGTGCCACCAGCAGAGATCCCCCTTGGCTAGCGGGAGAGGAGACCCAGTACTTC. The V gene is TRBV15, the J gene TRBJ2-5; 10 positions agree with TRBD2. The CDR3 runs to 18 residues. Losses at the gene ends were 0 bases for V and 5 bases for J; bases not matched to a gene: 12. Germline V lookup: CDR1 LNHNV, CDR2 YYDKDF (reference sequence).

At least ten counts were recorded for this clonotype. The gene calls are TRBV12-3 or TRBV12-4 and TRBJ2-7; D not resolved. V lost 6 bases, J lost 7 bases, and 22 bases lay in between. The CDR3 extends over 15 amino acids. CDR3 in DNA: TGTGCCAGCAGCCGCTCTGCTGCTCAAGGGCGGGAGCAGTACTTC. Its translation: CASSRSAAQGREQYF.

This clonotype was detected ten times or more. V is TRBV5-1 and J is TRBJ2-3, with 11 bases that match TRBD2. The CDR3 has 12 amino acids. V lost 4 bases to trimming and J lost 14 bases; unmatched junction nucleotides: 6. In germline, CDR1 is SGHRS, CDR2 YFSETQ. The CDR3: CASSLTSGKVYF. The CDR3 DNA reads TGCGCCAGCAGCCTGACTAGCGGGAAAGTGTATTTT.

This clonotype was found many times. This chain links TRBV12-3 or TRBV12-4 with TRBJ2-3; tentatively, D is TRBD1 or TRBD2 (5 bases each). V was clipped by 5 bases and J by 2 bases, with 14 bases between them. CDR3 length equals 15 residues. The CDR3 spells CASSVYTGPTDTQYF. As DNA, the CDR3 is TGTGCCAGCAGTGTCTACACGGGACCCACAGATACGCAGTATTTT.

This CDR3 reads CASSYSVSPSGTGEQYF. The DNA of the CDR3 is TGTGCCAGCAGTTACTCTGTTTCCCCTAGCGGGACTGGCGAGCAGTACTTC. This chain connects TRBV6-5 to TRBJ2-7; 9 nucleotides align to TRBD2. V lost 0 bases and J lost 6; bases outside the gene matches: 12. CDR1 and CDR2 from the germline V gene are MNHEY and SVGAGI. The CDR3 contains 17 residues.

This clonotype was detected many times. The rearrangement joins TRBV6-1 to TRBJ1-1, with 9 bases identical to TRBD1. Germline V gene data show CDR1 as MNHNS and CDR2 as SASEGT. The CDR3 covers 16 residues. V trimming: 5 bases; J trimming: 6 bases; junction bases outside the gene matches: 13. CDR3 protein: CASSRTRDRVKSEAFF. For the CDR3, the DNA is TGTGCCAGCAGTAGAACCCGGGACAGGGTCAAGTCTGAAGCTTTCTTT.

In this sample, this clonotype turned up many times. The chain recombines TRBV27 with TRBJ2-1; no clear D. The CDR3 extends over 15 amino acids. CDR1 is MNHEY, CDR2 SMNVEV, per germline (reference sequence). V was cut by 3 bases and J by 0 bases, with 9 bases left in between. This chain's CDR3 is CASSFVRSSYNEQFF. In DNA form, the CDR3 reads TGTGCCAGCAGTTTTGTCAGGAGCTCCTACAATGAGCAGTTCTTC.

The sample holds a few counts of this clonotype. J is TRBJ2-5 and V is TRBV11-2; 8 bases agree with TRBD2. Unmatched junction bases numbered 7, after V lost 5 bases and J lost 2 bases. From germline, CDR1 is SGHAT and CDR2 FQNNGV. This CDR3 spans 15 amino acids. CDR3 nucleotides: TGTGCCAGCAGCGGGACTAGTCCACCACAAGAGACCCAGTACTTC. Its translation is CASSGTSPPQETQYF.

This chain links TRBV12-3 or TRBV12-4 with TRBJ1-2; TRBD1 matches at 10 bases. The V segment lost 6 bases and the J segment 8 bases; nucleotides outside the gene matches: 9. The CDR3 totals 14 residues. CDR3 bases: TGTGCCAGCAGCCCCGCGGGGACAGGGGTAGGCTACACCTTC. This codes for CASSPAGTGVGYTF.

The chain couples TRBV5-4 to TRBJ2-3, with a tentative D call TRBD1 (6 bases). V dropped 2 bases and J dropped 6 bases, with 13 bases sitting between them. This CDR3 has 14 residues. Germline values: CDR1 SGHNT, CDR2 YYREEE (reference sequence). The CDR3 protein is CASSLGQGMDTQYF. CDR3 nucleotide sequence: TGTGCCAGCAGCTTAGGGCAGGGGATGGATACGCAGTATTTT. Full variable domain (missing parts from reference TRBV5-4 and TRBJ2-3): ETGVTQSPTHLIKTRGQQVTLRCSSQSGHNTVSWYQQALGQGPQFIFQYYREEENGRGNFPPRFSGLQFPNYSSELNVNALELDDSALYLCASSLGQGMDTQYFGPGTRLTVL.

The chain links TRBV7-8 to TRBJ2-5; a possible D gene is TRBD2 (6 bases). The CDR3 covers 15 residues. Germline-derived CDR1 and CDR2 are SGHVS and FQNEAQ. The V gene lost 5 bases and the J gene lost 5 bases, with 18 bases spanning the gap. CDR3 sequence (DNA): TGTGCCAGCAGCGCGCACCGGACCCTAGCGGAGACCCAGTACTTC. As protein: CASSAHRTLAETQYF. The whole variable domain, filled in from reference TRBV7-8 and TRBJ2-5, reads GAGVSQSPRYKVAKRGQDVALRCDPISGHVSLFWYQQALGQGPEFLTYFQNEAQLDKSGLPSDRFFAERPEGSVSTLKIQRTQQEDSAVYLCASSAHRTLAETQYFGPGTRLLVL.

This clonotype appeared a few times. V is TRBV5-1 and J is TRBJ2-1; 8 bases are shared with TRBD2. V lost 0 bases and J lost 10; bases outside the gene matches: 3. The germline V gene encodes CDR1 SGHRS and CDR2 YFSETQ. CDR3 length: 13 residues. CDR3 DNA sequence: TGCGCCAGCAGCTTGGCGGGGGGGTGGGAGCAGTTCTTC. Translated, it gives CASSLAGGWEQFF.